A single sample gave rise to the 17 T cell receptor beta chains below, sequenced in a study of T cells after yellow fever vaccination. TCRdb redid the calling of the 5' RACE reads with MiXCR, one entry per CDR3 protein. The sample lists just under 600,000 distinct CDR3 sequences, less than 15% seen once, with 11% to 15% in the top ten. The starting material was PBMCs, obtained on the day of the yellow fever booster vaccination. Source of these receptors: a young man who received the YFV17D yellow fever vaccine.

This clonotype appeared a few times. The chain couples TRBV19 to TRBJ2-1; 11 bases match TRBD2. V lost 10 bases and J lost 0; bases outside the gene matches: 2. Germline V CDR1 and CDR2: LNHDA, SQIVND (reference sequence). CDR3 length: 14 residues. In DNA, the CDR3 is TGTGCCATTGGGACTAGCGGCTCCTACAATGAGCAGTTCTTC. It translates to CAIGTSGSYNEQFF.

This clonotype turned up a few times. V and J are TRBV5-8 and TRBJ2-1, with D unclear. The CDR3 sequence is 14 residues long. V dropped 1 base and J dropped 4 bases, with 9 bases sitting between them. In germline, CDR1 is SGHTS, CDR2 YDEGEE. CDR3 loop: CASSLMILYNEQFF. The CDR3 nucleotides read TGTGCCAGCAGCTTGATGATCTTATACAATGAGCAGTTCTTC.

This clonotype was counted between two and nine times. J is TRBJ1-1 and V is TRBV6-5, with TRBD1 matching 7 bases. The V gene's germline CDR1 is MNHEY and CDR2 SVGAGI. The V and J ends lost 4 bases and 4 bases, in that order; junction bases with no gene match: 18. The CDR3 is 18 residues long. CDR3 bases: TGTGCCAGCAGTTCCCGTAGGACAGGTCAAAGAGGGCGCACTGAAGCTTTCTTT. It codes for CASSSRRTGQRGRTEAFF.

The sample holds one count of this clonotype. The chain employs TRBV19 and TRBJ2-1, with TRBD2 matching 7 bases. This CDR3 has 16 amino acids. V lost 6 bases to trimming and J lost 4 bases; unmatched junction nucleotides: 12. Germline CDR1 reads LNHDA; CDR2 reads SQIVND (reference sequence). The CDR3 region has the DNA TGTGCCAGTAGGCTCCAGTTAGGGGAGGGTTACAATGAGCAGTTCTTC. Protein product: CASRLQLGEGYNEQFF. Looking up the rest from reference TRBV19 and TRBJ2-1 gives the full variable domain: DGGITQSPKYLFRKEGQNVTLSCEQNLNHDAMYWYRQDPGQGLRLIYYSQIVNDFQKGDIAEGYSVSREKKESFPLTVTSAQKNPTAFYLCASRLQLGEGYNEQFFGPGTRLTVL.

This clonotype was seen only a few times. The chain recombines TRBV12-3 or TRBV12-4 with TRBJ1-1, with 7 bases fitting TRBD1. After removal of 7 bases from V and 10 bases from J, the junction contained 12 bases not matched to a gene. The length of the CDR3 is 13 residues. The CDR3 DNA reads TGTGCCAGCAAACACCGGGACAGTCTACCAGCTTTCTTT. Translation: CASKHRDSLPAFF.

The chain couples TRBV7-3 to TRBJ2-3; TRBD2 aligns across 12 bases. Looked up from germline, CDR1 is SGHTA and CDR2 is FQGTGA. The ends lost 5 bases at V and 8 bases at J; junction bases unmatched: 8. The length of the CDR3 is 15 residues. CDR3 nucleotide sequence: TGTGCCAGCAGCAGACTAGCGGGGGCTGGCGGTACGCAGTATTTT. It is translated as CASSRLAGAGGTQYF.

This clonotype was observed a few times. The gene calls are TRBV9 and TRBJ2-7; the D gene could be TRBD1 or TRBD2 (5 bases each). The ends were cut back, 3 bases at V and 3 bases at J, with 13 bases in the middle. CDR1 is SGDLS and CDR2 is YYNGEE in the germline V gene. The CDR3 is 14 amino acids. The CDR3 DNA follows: TGTGCCAGCAGCGCCACCGGGACGGTCTACGAGCAGTACTTC. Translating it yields CASSATGTVYEQYF.

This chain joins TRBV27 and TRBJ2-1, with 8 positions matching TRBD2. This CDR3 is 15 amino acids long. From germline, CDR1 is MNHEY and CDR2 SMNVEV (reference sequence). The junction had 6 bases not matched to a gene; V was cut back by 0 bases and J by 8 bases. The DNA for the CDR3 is TGTGCCAGCAGTTTATCCCCGGGACTAGGTTATGAGCAGTTCTTC. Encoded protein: CASSLSPGLGYEQFF.

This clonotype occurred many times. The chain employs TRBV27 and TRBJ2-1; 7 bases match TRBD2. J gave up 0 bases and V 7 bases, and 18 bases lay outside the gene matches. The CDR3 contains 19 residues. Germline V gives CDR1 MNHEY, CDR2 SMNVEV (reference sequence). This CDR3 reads CASILSGSSLISSYNEQFF. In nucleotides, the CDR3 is TGTGCCAGCATTCTTAGCGGGTCCTCTCTCATCAGCTCCTACAATGAGCAGTTCTTC.

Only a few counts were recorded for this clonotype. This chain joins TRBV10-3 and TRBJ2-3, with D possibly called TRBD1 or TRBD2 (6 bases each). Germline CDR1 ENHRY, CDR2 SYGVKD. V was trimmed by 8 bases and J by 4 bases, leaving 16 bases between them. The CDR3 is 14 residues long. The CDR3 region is CAIRTASGADTQYF. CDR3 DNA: TGTGCCATCCGGACAGCCTCGGGGGCAGATACGCAGTATTTT.

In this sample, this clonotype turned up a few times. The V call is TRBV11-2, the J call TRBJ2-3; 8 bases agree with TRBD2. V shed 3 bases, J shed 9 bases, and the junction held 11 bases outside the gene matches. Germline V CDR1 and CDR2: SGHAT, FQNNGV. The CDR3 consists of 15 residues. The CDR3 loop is CASSFGLADILTQYF. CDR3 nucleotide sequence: TGTGCCAGCAGCTTTGGACTAGCCGACATTCTAACGCAGTATTTT.

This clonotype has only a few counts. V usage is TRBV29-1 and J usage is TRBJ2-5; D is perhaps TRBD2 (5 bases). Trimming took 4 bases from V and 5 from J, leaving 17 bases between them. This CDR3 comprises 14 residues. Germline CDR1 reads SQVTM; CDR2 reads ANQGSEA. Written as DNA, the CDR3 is TGCAGCGTTGCTACGGGGAGTGTATCGGAGACCCAGTACTTC. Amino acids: CSVATGSVSETQYF.

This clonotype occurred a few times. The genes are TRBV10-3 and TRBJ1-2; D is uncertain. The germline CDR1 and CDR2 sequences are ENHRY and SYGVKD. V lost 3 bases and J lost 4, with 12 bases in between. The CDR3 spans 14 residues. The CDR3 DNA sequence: TGTGCCATCAGTGATAGTCAGAGCACCTATGGCTACACCTTC. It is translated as CAISDSQSTYGYTF.

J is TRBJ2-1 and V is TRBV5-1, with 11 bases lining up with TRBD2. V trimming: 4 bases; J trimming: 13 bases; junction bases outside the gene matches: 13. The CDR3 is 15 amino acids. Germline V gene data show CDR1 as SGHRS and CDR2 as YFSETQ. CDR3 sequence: CASSEGLAAPVAQFF. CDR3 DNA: TGCGCCAGCAGCGAGGGACTAGCGGCCCCGGTGGCCCAGTTCTTC.

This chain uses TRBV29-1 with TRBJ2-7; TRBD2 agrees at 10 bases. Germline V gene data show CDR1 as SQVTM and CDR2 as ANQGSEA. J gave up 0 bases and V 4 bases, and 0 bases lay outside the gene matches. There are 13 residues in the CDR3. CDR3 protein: CSVASGSSYEQYF. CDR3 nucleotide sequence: TGCAGCGTTGCTAGCGGGAGCTCCTACGAGCAGTACTTC.

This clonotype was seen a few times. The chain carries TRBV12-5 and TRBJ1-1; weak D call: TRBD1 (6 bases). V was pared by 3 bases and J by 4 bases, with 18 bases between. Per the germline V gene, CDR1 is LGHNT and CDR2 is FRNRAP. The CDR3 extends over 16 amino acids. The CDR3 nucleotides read TGTGCTAGTGGTTTCGGGTCGGGGGGCTTGGGCACTGAAGCTTTCTTT. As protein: CASGFGSGGLGTEAFF.

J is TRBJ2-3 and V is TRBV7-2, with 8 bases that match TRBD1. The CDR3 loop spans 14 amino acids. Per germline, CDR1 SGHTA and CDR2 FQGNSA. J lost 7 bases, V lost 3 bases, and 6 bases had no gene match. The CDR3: CASSLDRDRYTQYF. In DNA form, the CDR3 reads TGTGCCAGCAGCTTGGACAGGGACAGATATACGCAGTATTTT.